Below, one T cell receptor (beta chain) is given with its context. The clone's antigen remains unknown. No base quality information exists; no much larger clone differs at one position. The junction shows trimming of 1 base on V and 6 bases on J, plus 10 bases between the germline ends. Taken from the germline V gene, the CDR1 and CDR2 loops are SGHTA and FQGNSA. There are 13 amino acids in the CDR3, from cysteine to phenylalanine inclusive. Solely the CDR3 DNA is kept, with 39 bases framed from the first base. Stable Graves' hyperthyroidism was defined as no progression to ophthalmopathy during 18 months of follow-up. Hyperthyroidism patients were aged 18 to 65 years and newly diagnosed, with disease duration of less than 2 months. The study excluded patients with uncontrolled infections, other autoimmune diseases, pregnancy or lactation. Clinical symptoms, serum thyroxine and TRAb, thyroid ultrasound, and orbital computed tomography formed the basis for the diagnoses. PBMCs were separated from under 11 ml of fresh peripheral blood using Ficoll-Paque density gradient centrifugation. Trizol reagent was used to extract total RNA, and RNA quality was then checked on an Agilent 2100 Bioanalyzer.

The TCR beta CDR3 regions were amplified from RNA transcripts. For the first round of RT-PCR on the TCR CDR3, the HTBI primer set was used together with the Qiagen OneStep RT-PCR kit. Libraries were constructed in a second round of multiplex PCR, after which size selection and purification were performed. Sequencing of the libraries was done on an Illumina HiSeq2000 using paired-end 100 bp reads. The study's processing was this. Raw data were processed with SOAPnuke, discarding reads with adapters, uncalled bases, mean Phred below 15, or no exact constant-primer or identifier match. COPE v1.2.5 was used to merge the high-quality paired reads, and each unique nucleotide sequence was defined as a clonotype. MiTCR v1.1 was used to align clonotypes to the IMGT TRBV, TRBD and TRBJ reference segments. Only V-J combinations with frequency above 0.0001, covering about 99% of repertoires, were analysed. The TCS score was defined as F50 (clonal expansion) divided by E x V (chaos), with BLOSUM62-based TCRdist calculated between CDR3 peptides within each V-J. Welch's t-statistics and random forest reduced several hundred V-J features to 10 to 15, which were used in a naive Bayes classifier (R e1071). TCRdb reanalyzed the raw reads on its own, using fastp at Q25 for trimming and MiXCR for clone calling, and kept in-frame beta chains. Rows with a matching CDR3 protein are joined into one entry that keeps the most common DNA and genes. The V and J calls were determined by TCRdb, not by the authors. The sample contains roughly 740,000 distinct CDR3 sequences, approximately 16% of them found a single time. Under 9.5% of the sample is held by the ten biggest clonotypes.

This sample is drawn from a study of T cells in Graves' hyperthyroidism and ophthalmopathy (dated by TCRdb to about 2019). In terms of the full investigation: Peripheral blood was sampled at the time of initial diagnosis, prior to any treatment. To identify distinguishing TCR V-J signatures, a discovery cohort of about 100 patients was used, comprising 40 to 45 with Graves' ophthalmopathy and 55 to 65 with stable Graves' hyperthyroidism. An independent validation cohort of 18 to 20 hyperthyroidism patients and approximately 15 patients who later progressed to ophthalmopathy tested prospective prediction of ophthalmopathy. The approximately 98 discovery patients were randomly divided into training and test sets at a 7:3 ratio. In addition, the study compared T-cell repertoires in thyroid tissue and in blood from a handful of Graves' hyperthyroidism patients. After blood sampling, hyperthyroidism patients were treated with methimazole at a starting dose of 30 mg daily, and ophthalmopathy patients were treated with high-dose intravenous methylprednisolone. The paper describes TCR Vbeta CDR3 sequencing of about 140 peripheral blood samples, made up of 43 ophthalmopathy patients, approximately 73 hyperthyroidism patients and approximately 17 progressor patients. Study-wide conclusions, independent of this receptor: Sample size was not statistically predetermined, and investigators were not blinded to group allocation. In cross-validation, a model built on a 13 V-J signature told ophthalmopathy apart from stable hyperthyroidism with 87.88% sensitivity and around 83% specificity, and in testing the same model reached 80%/75%. In validation, the model predicted progression to ophthalmopathy a median of about 6 months before onset, with roughly 68% sensitivity and 72.22% specificity. Blood samples also contained most of the expanded thyroid clonotypes (frequency above 0.001), which suggests that blood repertoires may reflect thyroid immune responses.

The sample taken for sequencing was blood. Recombination linked TRBV7-2 to TRBJ2-7, and perhaps TRBD1 as D gene, on 6 matching bases. The TCR originated in a man aged 18 to 30 with Graves' hyperthyroidism. In nucleotide form, the sequence is TGTGCCAGCAGCTTAGATCAGGGGTTCGAGCAGTACTTC. It codes for CASSLDQGFEQYF.